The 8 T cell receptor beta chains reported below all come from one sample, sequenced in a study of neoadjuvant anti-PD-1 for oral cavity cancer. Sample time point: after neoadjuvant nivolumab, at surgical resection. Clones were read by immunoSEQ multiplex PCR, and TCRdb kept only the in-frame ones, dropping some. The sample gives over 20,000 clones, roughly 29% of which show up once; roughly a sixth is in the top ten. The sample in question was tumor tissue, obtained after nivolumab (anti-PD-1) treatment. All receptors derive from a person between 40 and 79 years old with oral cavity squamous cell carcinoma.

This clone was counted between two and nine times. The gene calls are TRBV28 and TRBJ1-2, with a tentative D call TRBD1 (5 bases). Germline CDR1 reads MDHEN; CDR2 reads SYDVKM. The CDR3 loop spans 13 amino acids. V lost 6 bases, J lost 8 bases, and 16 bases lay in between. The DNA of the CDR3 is TGTGCCAGCAGAGACAGCGGAGGACGGGGCTACACCTTC. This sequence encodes CASRDSGGRGYTF.

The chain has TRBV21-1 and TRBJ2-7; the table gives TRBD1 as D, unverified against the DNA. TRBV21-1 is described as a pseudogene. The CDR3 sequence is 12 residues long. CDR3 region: CASTSDSHEQYF. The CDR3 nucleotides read TGTGCCAGCACTTCGGACAGCCACGAGCAGTACTTC.

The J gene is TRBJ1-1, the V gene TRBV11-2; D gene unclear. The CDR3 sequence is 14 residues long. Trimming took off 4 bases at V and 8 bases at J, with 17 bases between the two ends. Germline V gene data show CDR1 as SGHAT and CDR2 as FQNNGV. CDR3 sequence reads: CASSSSGAGREAFF. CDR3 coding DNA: TGTGCCAGCAGCTCGTCGGGCGCGGGTAGGGAAGCTTTCTTT.

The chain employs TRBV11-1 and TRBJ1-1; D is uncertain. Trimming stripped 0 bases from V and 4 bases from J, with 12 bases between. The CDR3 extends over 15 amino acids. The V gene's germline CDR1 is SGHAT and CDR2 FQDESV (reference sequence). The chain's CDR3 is CASSLAGLQFTEAFF. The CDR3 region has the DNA TGTGCCAGCAGCTTAGCGGGATTACAGTTCACTGAAGCTTTCTTT.

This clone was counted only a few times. The CDR3 nucleotides read TGTGCCAGCTCACCTTATTCCGCCGGGGAGCTGTTTTTT. Translation gives CASSPYSAGELFF. The chain carries TRBV18 and TRBJ2-2, with no clear D. The V gene's germline CDR1 is KGHSH and CDR2 LQKENI. V dropped 3 bases and J dropped 6 bases, with 8 bases sitting between them. CDR3 size: 13 residues. Looking up the rest from reference TRBV18 and TRBJ2-2 gives the full variable domain: NAGVMQNPRHLVRRRGQEARLRCSPMKGHSHVYWYRQLPEEGLKFMVYLQKENIIDESGMPKERFSAEFPKEGPSILRIQQVVRGDSAAYFCASSPYSAGELFFGEGSRLTVL.

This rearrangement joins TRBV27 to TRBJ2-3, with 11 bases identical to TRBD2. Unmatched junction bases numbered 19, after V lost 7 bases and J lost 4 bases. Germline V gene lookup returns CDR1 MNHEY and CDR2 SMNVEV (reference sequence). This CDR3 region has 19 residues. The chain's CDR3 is CASKPLGTSGKRGADTQYF. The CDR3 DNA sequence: TGTGCCAGCAAACCACTAGGGACTAGCGGAAAGAGAGGTGCAGATACGCAGTATTTT.

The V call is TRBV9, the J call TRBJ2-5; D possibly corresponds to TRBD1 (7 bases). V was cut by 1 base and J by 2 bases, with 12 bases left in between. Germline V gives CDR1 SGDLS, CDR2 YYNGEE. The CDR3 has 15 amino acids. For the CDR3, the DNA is TGTGCCAGCAGCGTACAGGGGGGCCCGCAAGAGACCCAGTACTTC. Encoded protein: CASSVQGGPQETQYF.

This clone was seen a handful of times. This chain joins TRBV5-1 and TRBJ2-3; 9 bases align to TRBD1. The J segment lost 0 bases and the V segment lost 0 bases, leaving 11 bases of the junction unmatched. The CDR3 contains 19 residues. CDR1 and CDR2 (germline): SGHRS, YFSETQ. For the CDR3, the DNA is TGCGCCAGCAGCTTGGGTATGGCGGGACAGGGTATGAGCACAGATACGCAGTATTTT. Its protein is CASSLGMAGQGMSTDTQYF. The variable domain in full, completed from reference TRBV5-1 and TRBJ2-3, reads KAGVTQTPRYLIKTRGQQVTLSCSPISGHRSVSWYQQTPGQGLQFLFEYFSETQRNKGNFPGRFSGRQFSNSRSEMNVSTLELGDSALYLCASSLGMAGQGMSTDTQYFGPGTRLTVL.